A selection of T cell receptor beta chains follows, all from one sample in a study of cytomegalovirus exposure and HLA in healthy donors. Sequencing was performed with immunoSEQ multiplex PCR; in TCRdb, only in-frame clones are kept and a portion is missing. The sample consists of under 200,000 clones, about 80% of them appearing once. Sequencing used PBMCs. These receptors were taken from a woman aged 45-60 years in good health and CMV-seronegative. The CDR3 runs from the conserved cysteine through the conserved F or W. Fields, in order: V gene, J gene, clone size, D gene, CDR3 DNA, CDR3 protein. D genes are given only for firm matches. Clone size is shown for a subset of rows, as once, few, many or a class of expanded clone.

TRBV19,TRBJ2-7,few,TRBD2,TGTGCCACAAGCGGGCATAGCGGGAGGAAAACCTACGAGCAGTACTTC,CATSGHSGRKTYEQYF
TRBV10-3,TRBJ2-1,NA,NA,TGTGCCATCAGTGAGGGACTGACCAATGAGCAGTTCTTC,CAISEGLTNEQFF
TRBV27,TRBJ2-7,NA,TRBD2,TGTGCCAGCAGTAAAACCACACCGGGACTAGCGGGGGGCTACGAGCAGTACTTC,CASSKTTPGLAGGYEQYF
TRBV28,TRBJ2-1,NA,TRBD2,TGTGCCAGCAGTGGACTAGCGGGCTTGTCCTACAATGAGCAGTTCTTC,CASSGLAGLSYNEQFF
TRBV13,TRBJ2-5,NA,TRBD2,TGTGCCAGCAGCGACGGTCCTAGCGGCGGGAGGTTGGAGACCCAGTACTTC,CASSDGPSGGRLETQYF
TRBV6-1,TRBJ1-5,NA,NA,TGTGCCAGCAGTGATTCAGCGGGGGGGCGTCAGCCCCAGCATTTT,CASSDSAGGRQPQHF
TRBV28,TRBJ2-4,NA,NA,TGTGCCAGCAGTCCCCGGGAAGACCCGGCCAAAAACATTCAGTACTTC,CASSPREDPAKNIQYF
TRBV28,TRBJ2-3,NA,TRBD2,TGTGCCAGCAATTTCGGTGGGTGGTGGCGGGGGGCCGACGGGTTCACTACAGATACGCAGTATTTT,CASNFGGWWRGADGFTTDTQYF
TRBV6-6,TRBJ1-4,few,NA,TGTGCCAGCACCCTAGACGAATATGAAAAACTGTTTTTT,CASTLDEYEKLFF
TRBV11-2,TRBJ1-5,NA,NA,TGTGCCAGCAGCGTAGGGGGACATATCAATCAGCCCCAGCATTTT,CASSVGGHINQPQHF
TRBV18,TRBJ2-7,NA,NA,TGTGCCAGCTCACCTCAAAAAGACAGGAACTACGAGCAGTACTTC,CASSPQKDRNYEQYF
TRBV11-1,TRBJ2-2,NA,NA,TGTGCCAGCAGCCCGCCGTGGGGGCTGAGCACCGGGGAGCTGTTTTTT,CASSPPWGLSTGELFF
TRBV29-1,TRBJ2-7,NA,NA,TGCAGCCTTCTCGAGAGCGACGAGCAGTACTTC,CSLLESDEQYF
TRBV18,TRBJ1-5,few,NA,TGTGCCAGCTCAATATCCGGGAGAGCCAGCAATCAGCCCCAGCATTTT,CASSISGRASNQPQHF
TRBV5-1,TRBJ2-5,NA,NA,TGCGCCAGCAGCTTAAACTTTGGGGTCGGGGGAGAGACCCAGTACTTC,CASSLNFGVGGETQYF
TRBV7-9,TRBJ1-3,NA,NA,TGTGCCAGCAGCCCTGCTGGGGGGTCCTCTGGAAACACCATATATTTT,CASSPAGGSSGNTIYF
TRBV6-1,TRBJ2-6,few,NA,TGTGCCAGCAGTGATTTAAACACTGGGGCCAACGTCCTGACTTTC,CASSDLNTGANVLTF
TRBV6-1,TRBJ1-1,NA,TRBD1,TGTGCCAGCAGTGAGCGACAGGGGACTTACGAGAACACTGAAGCTTTCTTT,CASSERQGTYENTEAFF
TRBV6-6,TRBJ2-5,NA,NA,TGTGCCAGCAGTTACCTTGAAGAGACCCAGTACTTC,CASSYLEETQYF
TRBV5-1,TRBJ2-2,NA,NA,TGCGCCAGCAGCTTAACGGACAGCAACACCGGGGAGCTGTTTTTT,CASSLTDSNTGELFF
TRBV5-1,TRBJ1-3,NA,NA,TGCGCCAGCAGCTTGGTCAGGGGAAACACCATATATTTT,CASSLVRGNTIYF